Included here is one TCR beta chain sequence, with context. No antigen is known for it. The entry originates in a study of T cells in localized non-small cell lung cancer. Study-wide results and caveats: In adjacent lung appeared a median 57 of the top 100 tumor clones. Uninvolved neighboring lung showed the greatest T cell clonality, exceeding tumor. Because researchers sequenced only one region of the tumor, heterogeneity is still possible. Greater T cell density in blood accompanied longer overall survival.

Sequenced by immunoSEQ multiplex PCR; TCRdb stores in-frame clones only, minus some. This sample has about 26,000 clones; around nine tenths occur once, and the top ten carry more than 13%. Germline V gene sequence: CDR1 SGHTA, CDR2 FQGNSA. Trimming took off 3 bases at V and 6 bases at J, with 15 bases between the two ends. The CDR3 extends over 16 amino acids. The chain is built from TRBV7-2 and TRBJ1-6; D is undetermined. The TCR originated in a female donor over 55 with stage II squamous cell lung carcinoma. The starting material was peripheral blood, obtained before any cancer treatment. The CDR3: CASSFRSRQVNSPLHF. The CDR3 coding sequence is TGTGCCAGCAGCTTTCGGAGTCGGCAGGTTAATTCACCCCTCCACTTT.